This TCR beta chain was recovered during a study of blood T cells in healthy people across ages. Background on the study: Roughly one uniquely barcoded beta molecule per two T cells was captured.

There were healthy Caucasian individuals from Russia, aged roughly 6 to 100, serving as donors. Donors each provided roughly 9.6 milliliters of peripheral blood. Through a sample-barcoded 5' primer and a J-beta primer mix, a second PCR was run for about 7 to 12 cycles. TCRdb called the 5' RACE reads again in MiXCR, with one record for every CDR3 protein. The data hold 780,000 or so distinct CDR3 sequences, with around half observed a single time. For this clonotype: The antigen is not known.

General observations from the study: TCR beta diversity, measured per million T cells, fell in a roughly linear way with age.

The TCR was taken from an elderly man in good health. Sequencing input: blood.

The CDR3 bases are TGTGCCAGCAGCCAGAAGCTCGAGGAGCAGTACTTC. This gives the protein CASSQKLEEQYF. The chain recombines TRBV12-3 or TRBV12-4 with TRBJ2-5; D is unresolved. Deletions cut 6 bases from V and 11 bases from J, with 16 bases between. The CDR3 has 12 amino acids.